This entry features one T cell receptor beta chain sequence. The germline gives CDR1 SGHTA, CDR2 FQGTGA. V shed 4 bases, J shed 1 base, and the junction held 2 bases outside the gene matches. There are 16 residues in the CDR3. The table came from immunoSEQ multiplex PCR; TCRdb's copy has only in-frame clones and leaves some out. The table records under 350,000 clones, 85% to 90% of them present only once. The data stem from a study of blood T cell repertoires in COVID-19. Study-level information: The United States, Italy and Spain provided the acute and convalescent COVID-19 samples. The analysed material was cDNA or gDNA that came from T cells, B-cell-depleted T cells, or PBMCs.

The chain couples TRBV7-3 to TRBJ2-3, with 13 nucleotides matching TRBD2. This TCR came from a man aged 40-49 years with acute or convalescent COVID-19. Material: peripheral blood. CDR3 region: CASSYGLAGGTDTQYF. CDR3 DNA: TGTGCCAGCAGCTACGGACTAGCGGGAGGCACAGATACGCAGTATTTT.